These 7 T cell receptor beta chains were sequenced from one sample in a study of tumor-infiltrating lymphocytes in oesophageal squamous cell carcinoma. Using its own MiXCR run on the PCR reads, TCRdb lists one record per CDR3 protein. The sample records under 20,000 distinct CDR3 sequences, about two fifths being singletons. Sequencing was carried out using blood. The receptors shown here come from a male donor with esophageal squamous cell carcinoma.

The V and J genes are TRBV7-2 and TRBJ1-2; 8 bases fit TRBD1. The J segment lost 4 bases and the V segment lost 5 bases, leaving 9 bases of the junction unmatched. CDR1 and CDR2 from the germline V gene are SGHTA and FQGNSA. The CDR3 covers 15 residues. The CDR3 nucleotides are TGTGCCAGCAGCAGACAGACAGGGGAGTTCTATGGCTACACCTTC. Translated: CASSRQTGEFYGYTF. Full variable domain (remainder filled in from reference TRBV7-2 and TRBJ1-2): GAGVSQSPSNKVTEKGKDVELRCDPISGHTALYWYRQSLGQGLEFLIYFQGNSAPDKSGLPSDRFSAERTGGSVSTLTIQRTQQEDSAVYLCASSRQTGEFYGYTFGSGTRLTVV.

This clonotype was seen a handful of times. CDR3 sequence reads: CASSQLAGGSYEQYF. CDR3 coding DNA: TGCGCCAGCAGCCAACTAGCGGGGGGCTCCTACGAGCAGTACTTC. The V gene is TRBV4-1, the J gene TRBJ2-5; 11 nucleotides line up with TRBD2. The DNA end is more similar to TRBJ2-7, so the J call may be wrong. CDR1 and CDR2 from the germline V gene are MGHRA and YSYEKL. The CDR3 sequence is 15 residues long.

The CDR3 spells CASSFRRQGARNTIYF. In DNA form, the CDR3 reads TGTGCCAGCAGCTTCCGTCGACAGGGGGCAAGAAACACCATATATTTT. The chain uses TRBV7-2 and TRBJ1-3; 10 bases are shared with TRBD1. J gave up 5 bases and V 3 bases, and 7 bases lay outside the gene matches. Germline CDR1 is SGHTA and CDR2 is FQGNSA. The CDR3 has 16 residues. The complete variable domain, with remaining parts taken from reference TRBV7-2 and TRBJ1-3, reads GAGVSQSPSNKVTEKGKDVELRCDPISGHTALYWYRQSLGQGLEFLIYFQGNSAPDKSGLPSDRFSAERTGGSVSTLTIQRTQQEDSAVYLCASSFRRQGARNTIYFGEGSWLTVV.

Comment on this clonotype: At one end, the junction sequence differs from germline, possibly due to a read error. The CDR3 bases are TGTGCCAGGAGCCCGGACGGACACCAAGAGACCCAGTACTTT. This sequence encodes CARSPDGHQETQYF. The rearrangement joins TRBV6-1 to TRBJ1-6, with D perhaps TRBD1 (5 bases). The CDR3 has 14 amino acids. Germline-derived CDR1 and CDR2 are MNHNS and SASEGT.

This clonotype was detected many times. The chain employs TRBV7-9 and TRBJ2-2; a weak D match, TRBD2 (6 bases). V was pared by 4 bases and J by 6 bases, with 21 bases between. Per the germline V gene, CDR1 is SEHNR and CDR2 is FQNEAQ (reference sequence). This CDR3 is 17 amino acids long. CDR3 region: CASSSPTSKSFSGELFF. Written as DNA, the CDR3 is TGTGCCAGCAGCTCCCCTACTAGCAAGTCCTTCTCCGGGGAGCTGTTTTTT.

This clonotype was seen ten or more times. The genes are TRBV2 and TRBJ1-2; D call uncertain. The V and J ends lost 2 bases and 3 bases respectively, with 4 bases between them. The CDR3 spans 12 residues. The germline CDR1 and CDR2 sequences are SNHLY and FYNNEI. The CDR3 is CASSEWDYGYTF. The DNA for the CDR3 is TGTGCCAGCAGTGAATGGGACTATGGCTACACCTTC.

This clonotype has at least ten counts. The chain couples TRBV27 to TRBJ1-2; 7 bases match TRBD1. J lost 0 bases, V lost 6 bases, and 13 bases had no gene match. There are 17 residues in the CDR3. Looked up from germline, CDR1 is MNHEY and CDR2 is SMNVEV (reference sequence). The CDR3 DNA reads as TGTGCCAGCAGACCGGGACAGATGGAGTTAGCTAACTATGGCTACACCTTC. Translation: CASRPGQMELANYGYTF.